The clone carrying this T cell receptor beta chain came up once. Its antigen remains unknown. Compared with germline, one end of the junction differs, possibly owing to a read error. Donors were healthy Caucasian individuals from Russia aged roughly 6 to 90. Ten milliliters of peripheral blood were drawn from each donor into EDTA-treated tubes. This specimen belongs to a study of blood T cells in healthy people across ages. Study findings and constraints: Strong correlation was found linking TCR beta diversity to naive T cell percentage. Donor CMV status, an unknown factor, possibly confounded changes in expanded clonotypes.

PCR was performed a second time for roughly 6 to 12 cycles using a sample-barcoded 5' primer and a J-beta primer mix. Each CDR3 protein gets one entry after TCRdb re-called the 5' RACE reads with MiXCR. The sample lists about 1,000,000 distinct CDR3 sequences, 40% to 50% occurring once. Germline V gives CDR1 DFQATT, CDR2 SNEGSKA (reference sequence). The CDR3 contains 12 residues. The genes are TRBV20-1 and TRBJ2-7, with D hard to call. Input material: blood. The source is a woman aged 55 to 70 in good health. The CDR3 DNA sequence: TGCGGTGCTAGAGATGCCCCTTGGGCCCAGTACTTC. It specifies CGARDAPWAQYF.